The clone carrying this T cell receptor (beta chain) appeared many times. The antigen is unknown. This sample is drawn from a study of T cells in Graves' hyperthyroidism and ophthalmopathy. Germline values: CDR1 SGHTA, CDR2 FQGNSA. Trimming removed 3 bases from V and 2 bases from J, with 17 bases in between. There are 17 residues in the CDR3. Amplified TCR beta CDR3 regions derived from RNA transcripts. A set of HTBI primers served as the primers for a first-round RT-PCR of the TCR CDR3. TCRdb reprocessed the multiplex PCR reads with MiXCR, giving one entry per CDR3 protein. Among a few hundred thousand distinct CDR3 sequences listed, more than 15% were seen once. The study, taken as a whole, reports: Onset of ophthalmopathy came a median approximately 6 months after the model predicted it. Researchers report that a 13 V-J model separated ophthalmopathy from stable hyperthyroidism.

The clonotype originates from a woman younger than 35 with Graves' hyperthyroidism. The sample comprised blood. The V gene is TRBV7-2, the J gene TRBJ1-3, with D perhaps TRBD1 (6 bases). The CDR3 DNA reads as TGTGCCAGCAGCTTGATGGGGGCACGGGGTGCTGGAAACACCATATATTTT. Amino acid sequence: CASSLMGARGAGNTIYF.